This T cell receptor (beta chain) was sequenced in a study of shared clonotypes between healthy human individuals. Overall study: Donors, aged 18 to 49, were a couple of women and a few men.

The CDR3 runs 16 residues. V dropped 4 bases and J dropped 3; count of bases not matched to a gene: 10. Germline V lookup: CDR1 SGHKS, CDR2 YYEKEE (reference sequence). This table comes from immunoSEQ multiplex PCR, and its TCRdb copy is limited to in-frame clones, with some not included. The table shows 2,500,000 or so clones, with over 85% occurring only once. Naive CD4+ cells were CD45RA-selected; the remaining cells were memory. Worth noting for this clone: The antigen remains unidentified.

Points from the study as a whole: Non-shared clonotypes had lower generation probabilities than those shared by all four donors.

Sample: naive CD4+ T cells sorted from blood. Subset noted: CD45RA+ positively selected. The sequence derives from a man aged 18 to 29 in good health. The genes are TRBV5-5 and TRBJ2-7, with 10 bases aligning to TRBD1. The CDR3 nucleotides are TGTGCCAGCAGCCGCGGGAGTTGGACAGGGGGCTACGAGCAGTACTTC. This sequence encodes CASSRGSWTGGYEQYF.